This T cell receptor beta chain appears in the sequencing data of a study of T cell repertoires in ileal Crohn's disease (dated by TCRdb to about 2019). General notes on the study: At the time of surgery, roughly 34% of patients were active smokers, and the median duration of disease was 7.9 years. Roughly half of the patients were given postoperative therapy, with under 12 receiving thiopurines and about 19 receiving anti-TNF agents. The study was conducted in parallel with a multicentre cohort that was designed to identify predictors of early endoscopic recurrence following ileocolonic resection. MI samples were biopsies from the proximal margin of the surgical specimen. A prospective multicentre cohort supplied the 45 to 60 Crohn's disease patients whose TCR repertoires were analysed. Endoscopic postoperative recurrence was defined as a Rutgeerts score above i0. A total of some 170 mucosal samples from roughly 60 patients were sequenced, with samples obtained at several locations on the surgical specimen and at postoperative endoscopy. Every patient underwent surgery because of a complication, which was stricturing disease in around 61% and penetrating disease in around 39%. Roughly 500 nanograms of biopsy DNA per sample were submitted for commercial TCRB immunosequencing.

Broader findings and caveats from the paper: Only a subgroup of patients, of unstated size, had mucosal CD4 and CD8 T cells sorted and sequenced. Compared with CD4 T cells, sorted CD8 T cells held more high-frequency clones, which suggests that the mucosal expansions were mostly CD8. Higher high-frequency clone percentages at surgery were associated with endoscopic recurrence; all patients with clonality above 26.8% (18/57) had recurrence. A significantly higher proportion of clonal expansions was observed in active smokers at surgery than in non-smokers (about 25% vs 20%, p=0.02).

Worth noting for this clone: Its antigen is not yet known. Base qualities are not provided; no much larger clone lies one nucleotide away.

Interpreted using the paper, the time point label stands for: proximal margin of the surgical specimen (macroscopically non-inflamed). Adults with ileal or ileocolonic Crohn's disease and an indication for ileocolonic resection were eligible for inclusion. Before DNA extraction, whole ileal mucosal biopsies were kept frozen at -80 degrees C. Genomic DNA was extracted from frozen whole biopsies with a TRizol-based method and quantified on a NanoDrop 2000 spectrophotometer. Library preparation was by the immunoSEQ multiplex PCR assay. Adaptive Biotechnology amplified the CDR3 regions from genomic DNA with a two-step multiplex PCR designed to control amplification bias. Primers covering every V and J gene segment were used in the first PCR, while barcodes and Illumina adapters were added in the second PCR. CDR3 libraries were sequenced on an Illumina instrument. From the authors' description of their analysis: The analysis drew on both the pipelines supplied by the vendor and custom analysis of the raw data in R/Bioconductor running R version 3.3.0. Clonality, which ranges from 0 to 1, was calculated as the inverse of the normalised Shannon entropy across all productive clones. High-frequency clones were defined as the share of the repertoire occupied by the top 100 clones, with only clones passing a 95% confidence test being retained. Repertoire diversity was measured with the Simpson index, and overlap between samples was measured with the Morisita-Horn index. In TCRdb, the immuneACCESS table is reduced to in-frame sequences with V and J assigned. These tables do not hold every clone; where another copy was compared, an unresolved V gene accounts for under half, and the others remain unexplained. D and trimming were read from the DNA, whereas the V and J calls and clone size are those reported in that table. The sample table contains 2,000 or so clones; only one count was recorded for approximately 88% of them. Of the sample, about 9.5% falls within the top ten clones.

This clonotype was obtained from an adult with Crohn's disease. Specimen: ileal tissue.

The DNA is as follows: TGCGCCAGCAGCCTGGGACAGAGCAACGAGCAGTACTTC. It translates to CASSLGQSNEQYF. Recombination joined TRBV5-1 with TRBJ2-7; TRBD1 lines up with 7 middle nucleotides. The V end gives up 4 bases and the J end 5 bases, leaving 6 bases in the junction not matched to a gene. Counted from cysteine to phenylalanine, this CDR3 has 13 amino acids. Solely the CDR3 DNA is kept, with 39 bases framed from the first base. Taken from the germline V gene, the CDR1 and CDR2 loops are SGHRS and YFSETQ.